Listed here are 25 T cell receptor beta chains from one sample, sequenced in a study of blood T cell repertoires in COVID-19 (dated by TCRdb to the early 2020s). The library was generated by the immunoSEQ multiplex PCR assay. Entries here come from immuneACCESS through TCRdb and include only in-frame sequences with V and J called. Some clones fail to appear in such tables; in the studies checked, an unresolved V gene covers under half of the shortfall, and the cause of the remainder is unknown. The sample profile shows about 78,000 clones; about 89% of them were found once. Of the sample, 4.5% to 5.5% is held by the ten largest clones. The specimen was peripheral blood. The receptors shown here come from a middle-aged man with active or convalescent COVID-19.

The table lists this clone with a count of one. This chain connects TRBV6-1 to TRBJ2-7; D gene uncertain. CDR1 and CDR2 (germline): MNHNS, SASEGT. This CDR3 is built from 15 residues. V was pared by 2 bases and J by 2 bases, with 13 bases between. CDR3 sequence reads: CASSESRVIPYEQYF. The DNA of the CDR3 is TGTGCCAGCAGTGAATCCCGGGTGATCCCCTACGAGCAGTACTTC.

V and J are TRBV12-3 or TRBV12-4 and TRBJ1-2, with 7 positions matching TRBD1. The V and J ends lost 5 bases and 5 bases, in that order; junction bases with no gene match: 2. The CDR3 spans 12 residues. This CDR3 is CASSQGQYGYTF. DNA of the CDR3: TGTGCCAGCAGTCAGGGACAGTATGGCTACACCTTC.

V gene TRBV5-1 combines with J gene TRBJ2-5, with 9 bases lining up with TRBD1. J gave up 9 bases and V 7 bases, and 7 bases lay outside the gene matches. The CDR3 is 12 amino acids. The germline gives CDR1 SGHRS, CDR2 YFSETQ. The CDR3 loop reads CASGTGSEAQYF. The CDR3 DNA follows: TGCGCCAGCGGGACAGGGTCCGAGGCCCAGTACTTC.

The chain combines TRBV9 with TRBJ1-6, with TRBD1 identical over 9 bases. V dropped 3 bases and J dropped 10; count of bases not matched to a gene: 11. The CDR3 totals 16 residues. Germline assignment: CDR1 SGDLS and CDR2 YYNGEE. CDR3 in DNA: TGTGCCAGCAGCGGTCCAGGACAGGGGTTCGAGTCACCCCTCCACTTT. Translated: CASSGPGQGFESPLHF.

The gene calls are TRBV10-2 and TRBJ1-2; a possible D gene is TRBD1 (5 bases). V dropped 2 bases and J dropped 0 bases, with 13 bases sitting between them. Germline-derived CDR1 and CDR2 are WSHSY and SAAADI. The CDR3 contains 16 residues. This CDR3 is CASSEQAGQTNYGYTF. The CDR3 bases are TGCGCCAGCAGTGAGCAGGCAGGACAAACTAACTATGGCTACACCTTC.

The chain couples TRBV28 to TRBJ2-3; 11 nucleotides align to TRBD2. The CDR3 length is 14 residues. Unmatched junction bases numbered 1, after V lost 5 bases and J lost 3 bases. Per the germline V gene, CDR1 is MDHEN and CDR2 is SYDVKM. CDR3 coding DNA: TGTGCCAGCAGTCTAGCGGGGGGAACAGATACGCAGTATTTT. It specifies CASSLAGGTDTQYF.

This chain links TRBV27 with TRBJ1-2, with D maybe TRBD1 (6 bases). V lost 5 bases and J lost 8, with 21 bases in between. There are 15 residues in the CDR3. Germline values: CDR1 MNHEY, CDR2 SMNVEV (reference sequence). The CDR3 sequence: CASSPAVRGGRGYTF. DNA for the CDR3: TGTGCCAGCAGTCCGGCCGTTAGGGGGGGGCGAGGCTACACCTTC.

The genes are TRBV24-1 and TRBJ2-7; D call uncertain. The CDR3 consists of 11 residues. Germline V gene lookup returns CDR1 KGHDR and CDR2 SFDVKD. The V and J ends lost 2 bases and 10 bases respectively, with 8 bases between them. DNA for the CDR3: TGTGCCACCAGTGATTCTCTAGACCAGTACTTC. It codes for CATSDSLDQYF.

This chain connects TRBV9 to TRBJ1-3; no firm D call. With 3 bases removed from V and 0 bases from J, the gap between germline ends came to 7 bases. This CDR3 contains 14 residues. In germline, CDR1 is SGDLS, CDR2 YYNGEE. The CDR3: CASSEHSSGNTIYF. In DNA, the CDR3 is TGTGCCAGCAGCGAGCATTCCTCTGGAAACACCATATATTTT.

This chain uses TRBV28 with TRBJ1-1, with TRBD1 matching 9 bases. CDR1 is MDHEN and CDR2 is SYDVKM in the germline V gene. This CDR3 region has 15 residues. After removal of 7 bases from V and 1 base from J, the junction contained 7 bases not matched to a gene. The CDR3 DNA reads as TGTGCCAGCAACCCGGGGACAGGGTCGAACACTGAAGCTTTCTTT. As protein: CASNPGTGSNTEAFF.

This chain links TRBV30 with TRBJ1-5, with unresolved D. V was trimmed by 4 bases and J by 3 bases, leaving 10 bases between them. Per germline, CDR1 GTSNPN and CDR2 SVGIG (reference sequence). The CDR3 loop spans 13 amino acids. The CDR3 DNA sequence: TGTGCCTGGACCCCAGCGGACAATCAGCCCCAGCATTTT. Translated, it gives CAWTPADNQPQHF.

The V call is TRBV5-4, the J call TRBJ1-2; D might be TRBD1 (6 bases). Trimming cost V 4 bases and J 4 bases, with 11 bases left between them. The CDR3 contains 13 residues. The V gene's germline CDR1 is SGHNT and CDR2 YYREEE (reference sequence). The CDR3 sequence: CASSAGTTYGYTF. CDR3 nucleotide sequence: TGTGCCAGCAGCGCCGGGACAACCTATGGCTACACCTTC.

The gene calls are TRBV7-9 and TRBJ1-4, with 7 bases aligning to TRBD1. CDR1 and CDR2 from the germline V gene are SEHNR and FQNEAQ (reference sequence). The V segment lost 2 bases and the J segment 5 bases; nucleotides outside the gene matches: 5. There are 15 residues in the CDR3. The CDR3 nucleotides read TGTGCCAGCAGCTTAACCGTGACAGGGAATGAAAAACTGTTTTTT. As protein: CASSLTVTGNEKLFF. Full variable domain (remainder filled in from reference TRBV7-9 and TRBJ1-4): DTGVSQNPRHKITKRGQNVTFRCDPISEHNRLYWYRQTLGQGPEFLTYFQNEAQLEKSRLLSDRFSAERPKGSFSTLEIQRTEQGDSAMYLCASSLTVTGNEKLFFGSGTQLSVL.

The V gene is TRBV11-2, the J gene TRBJ2-5; TRBD2 matches at 16 bases. CDR1 and CDR2 (germline): SGHAT, FQNNGV. The J segment lost 2 bases and the V segment lost 0 bases, leaving 0 bases of the junction unmatched. This CDR3 is built from 17 residues. The CDR3 DNA follows: TGTGCCAGCAGCTTAGAGGGACTAGCGGGGGGGCAAGAGACCCAGTACTTC. Translating gives CASSLEGLAGGQETQYF.

The J gene is TRBJ2-1, the V gene TRBV29-1; TRBD1 agrees at 11 bases. Germline CDR1 SQVTM, CDR2 ANQGSEA. CDR3 length: 15 residues. Germline trimming cut 4 bases from V and 5 bases from J; bases unmatched to any gene: 7. CDR3 protein: CSVGRTGGENNEQFF. Here the CDR3 DNA reads TGCAGCGTTGGGAGGACAGGGGGCGAAAACAATGAGCAGTTCTTC.

This sequence joins TRBV2 and TRBJ1-1; the D is unclear. Germline V gives CDR1 SNHLY, CDR2 FYNNEI. V gave up 7 bases and J gave up 4 bases, with 13 bases separating them. The CDR3 has 13 residues. The CDR3 region has the DNA TGTGCCAGCAAGGCGGGGTCGGTCACTGAAGCTTTCTTT. Protein product: CASKAGSVTEAFF.

The chain couples TRBV5-6 to TRBJ2-5; weak D call: TRBD2 (6 bases). Per the germline V gene, CDR1 is SGHDT and CDR2 is YYEEEE. Trimming shortened V by 1 base and J by 1 base, and 8 bases separated the two germline ends. The CDR3 contains 14 residues. In DNA, the CDR3 is TGTGCCAGCAGCTTGCGGGGGTTCCAAGAGACCCAGTACTTC. Translating it yields CASSLRGFQETQYF.

The rearrangement links TRBV6-2 or TRBV6-3 to TRBJ2-5, with D possibly matching TRBD1 (6 bases). CDR1 is MNHEY and CDR2 is SVGEGT in the germline V gene. The V end lost 5 bases, the J end lost 1 base, and 14 bases lay between the germline ends. CDR3 length equals 15 residues. CDR3 in amino acids: CASSKRVGGQETQYF. DNA for the CDR3: TGTGCCAGCAGTAAGCGAGTAGGGGGCCAAGAGACCCAGTACTTC.

V and J are TRBV5-1 and TRBJ2-3; 8 bases are shared with TRBD2. Germline loops: CDR1 SGHRS, CDR2 YFSETQ. This CDR3 contains 15 residues. The V segment lost 4 bases and the J segment 0 bases; nucleotides outside the gene matches: 4. CDR3 coding DNA: TGCGCCAGCAGCCAAGCGGGGGCCAGCACAGATACGCAGTATTTT. It yields the protein CASSQAGASTDTQYF.

This chain joins TRBV10-3 and TRBJ1-1; TRBD1 is a possible D gene (5 bases). The CDR3 consists of 15 residues. Trimming shortened V by 3 bases and J by 2 bases, and 13 bases separated the two germline ends. Germline-derived CDR1 and CDR2 are ENHRY and SYGVKD. This CDR3 is CAISDHQGLNTEAFF. The CDR3 DNA is TGTGCCATCAGTGACCACCAGGGCCTAAACACTGAAGCTTTCTTT.

The chain has TRBV3-1 (or the pseudogene TRBV3-2) and TRBJ2-5, with D perhaps TRBD2 (5 bases). V lost 2 bases, J lost 4 bases, and 20 bases lay in between. Germline lookup yields CDR1 LGHDT and CDR2 YNNKEL (reference sequence). The CDR3 spans 17 residues. The CDR3 reads CASSQRRLDLTRETQYF. The CDR3, as DNA: TGTGCCAGCAGCCAAAGAAGGTTGGACTTGACAAGAGAGACCCAGTACTTC.

J is TRBJ2-5 and V is TRBV7-6; D possibly corresponds to TRBD1 (8 bases). The CDR3 consists of 16 residues. CDR1 is SGHVS and CDR2 is FNYEAQ in the germline V gene. Trimming took off 4 bases at V and 4 bases at J, with 19 bases between the two ends. The CDR3 sequence is CASSSTGGGLRETQYF. The CDR3 nucleotides are TGTGCCAGCAGCTCTACAGGGGGAGGGCTTCGAGAGACCCAGTACTTC.

The rearrangement joins TRBV4-3 to TRBJ2-7, with D possibly TRBD1 on 6 matching bases. V was pared by 2 bases and J by 3 bases, with 11 bases between. This CDR3 spans 14 amino acids. Germline V CDR1 and CDR2: LGHNA, YSLEER. The CDR3 bases are TGCGCCAGCAGCCAAAACACAGGGTTCTACGAGCAGTACTTC. This sequence encodes CASSQNTGFYEQYF.

V gene TRBV6-5 combines with J gene TRBJ2-7, with D maybe TRBD1 (5 bases). The V gene's germline CDR1 is MNHEY and CDR2 SVGAGI. V was shortened by 8 bases and J by 0 bases, with 8 bases between the two germline ends. The CDR3 extends over 12 amino acids. The CDR3 loop reads CASSQDSYEQYV. The CDR3 bases are TGTGCCAGCTCACAGGACTCCTACGAGCAGTACGTC.

V gene TRBV5-3 combines with J gene TRBJ1-1, with no clear D. TRBV5-3 is an ORF, and what it does is uncertain. The CDR3 length is 19 residues. V was shortened by 0 bases and J by 0 bases, with 21 bases between the two germline ends. This CDR3 is CARSLAPNSPQRMNTEAFF. In DNA, the CDR3 is TGTGCCAGAAGCTTGGCCCCGAATTCTCCACAGAGAATGAACACTGAAGCTTTCTTT.